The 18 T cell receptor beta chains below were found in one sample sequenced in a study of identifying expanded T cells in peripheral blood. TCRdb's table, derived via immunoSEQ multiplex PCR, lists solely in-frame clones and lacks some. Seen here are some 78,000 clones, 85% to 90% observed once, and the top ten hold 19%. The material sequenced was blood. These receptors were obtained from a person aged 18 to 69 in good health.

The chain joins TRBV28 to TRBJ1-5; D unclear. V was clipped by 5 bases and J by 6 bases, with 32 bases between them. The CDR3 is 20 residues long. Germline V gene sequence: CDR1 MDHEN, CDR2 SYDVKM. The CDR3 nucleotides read TGTGCCAGCAGTGGACTCGGTTCAGATCCAACTACGGAGCATCGTCAGCCCCAGCATTTT. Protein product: CASSGLGSDPTTEHRQPQHF. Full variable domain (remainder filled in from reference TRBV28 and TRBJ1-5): DVKVTQSSRYLVKRTGEKVFLECVQDMDHENMFWYRQDPGLGLRLIYFSYDVKMKEKGDIPEGYSVSREKKERFSLILESASTNQTSMYLCASSGLGSDPTTEHRQPQHFGDGTRLSIL.

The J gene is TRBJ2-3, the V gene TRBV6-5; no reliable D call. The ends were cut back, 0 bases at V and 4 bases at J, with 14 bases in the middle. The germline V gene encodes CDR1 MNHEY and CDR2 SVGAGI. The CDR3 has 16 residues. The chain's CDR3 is CASSYSSLVIADTQYF. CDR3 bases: TGTGCCAGCAGTTACTCGAGTTTGGTTATCGCAGATACGCAGTATTTT.

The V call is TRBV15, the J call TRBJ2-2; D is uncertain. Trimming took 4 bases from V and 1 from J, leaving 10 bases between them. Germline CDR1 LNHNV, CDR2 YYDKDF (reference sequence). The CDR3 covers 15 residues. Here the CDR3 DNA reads TGTGCCACCAGCATCCACAAGGGGAACACCGGGGAGCTGTTTTTT. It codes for CATSIHKGNTGELFF.

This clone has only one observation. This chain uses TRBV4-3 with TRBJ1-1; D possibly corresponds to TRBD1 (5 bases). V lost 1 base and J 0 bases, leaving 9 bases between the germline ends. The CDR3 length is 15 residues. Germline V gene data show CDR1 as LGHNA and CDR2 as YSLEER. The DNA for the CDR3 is TGCGCCAGCAGCCAAGCTTGGGGCTTGAACACTGAAGCTTTCTTT. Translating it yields CASSQAWGLNTEAFF.

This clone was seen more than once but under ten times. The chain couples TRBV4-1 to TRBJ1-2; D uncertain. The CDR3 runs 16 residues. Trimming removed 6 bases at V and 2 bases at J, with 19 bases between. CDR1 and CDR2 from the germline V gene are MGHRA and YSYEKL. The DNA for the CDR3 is TGCGCCAGCAGAGACGGCCAGTTCGGTTCCAACTATGGCTACACCTTC. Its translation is CASRDGQFGSNYGYTF.

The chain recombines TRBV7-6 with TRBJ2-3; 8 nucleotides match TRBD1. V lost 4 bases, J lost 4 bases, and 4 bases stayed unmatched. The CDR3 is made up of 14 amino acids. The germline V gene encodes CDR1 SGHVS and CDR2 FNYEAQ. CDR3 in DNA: TGTGCCAGCAGCTACCGGACAGGGCCAGATACGCAGTATTTT. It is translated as CASSYRTGPDTQYF.

The CDR3 bases are TGCGCCAGCAGCCAAGATTGGGGGGGGAAAGAGACCCAGTACTTC. It encodes CASSQDWGGKETQYF. This chain links TRBV4-3 with TRBJ2-5; 7 bases are a match to TRBD2. J gave up 3 bases and V 0 bases, and 4 bases lay outside the gene matches. This CDR3 comprises 15 residues. Per the germline V gene, CDR1 is LGHNA and CDR2 is YSLEER.

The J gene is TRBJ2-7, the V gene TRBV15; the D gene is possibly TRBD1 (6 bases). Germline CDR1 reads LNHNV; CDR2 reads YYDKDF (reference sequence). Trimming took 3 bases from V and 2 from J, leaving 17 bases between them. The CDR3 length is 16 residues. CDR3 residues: CATSRFPGTLTYEQYF. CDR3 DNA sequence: TGTGCCACCAGCAGGTTCCCCGGGACATTAACCTACGAGCAGTACTTC.

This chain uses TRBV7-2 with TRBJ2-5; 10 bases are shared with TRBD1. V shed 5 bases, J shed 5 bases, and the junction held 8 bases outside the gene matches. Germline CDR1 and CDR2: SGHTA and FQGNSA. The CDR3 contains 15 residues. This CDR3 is CASSPRDRGSETQYF. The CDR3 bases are TGTGCCAGCAGCCCACGGGACAGGGGTTCGGAGACCCAGTACTTC.

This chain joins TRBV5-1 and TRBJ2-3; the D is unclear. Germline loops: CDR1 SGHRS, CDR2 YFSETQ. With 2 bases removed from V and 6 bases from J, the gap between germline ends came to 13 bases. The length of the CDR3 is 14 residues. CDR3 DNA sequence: TGCGCCAGCAGCTTACAGACCCAGGAGGATACGCAGTATTTT. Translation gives CASSLQTQEDTQYF.

CDR3 protein: CAWYQGAAYNEQFF. CDR3 sequence (DNA): TGTGCCTGGTATCAGGGGGCTGCCTACAATGAGCAGTTCTTC. The chain joins TRBV30 to TRBJ2-1; TRBD1 aligns across 8 bases. The V and J ends lost 5 bases and 2 bases, in that order; junction bases with no gene match: 5. This CDR3 spans 14 amino acids. Looked up from germline, CDR1 is GTSNPN and CDR2 is SVGIG (reference sequence).

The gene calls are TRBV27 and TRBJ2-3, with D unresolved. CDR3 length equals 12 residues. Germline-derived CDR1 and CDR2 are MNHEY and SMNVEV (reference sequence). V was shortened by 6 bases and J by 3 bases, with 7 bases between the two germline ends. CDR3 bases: TGTGCCAGCAGGGGGTATACAGATACGCAGTATTTT. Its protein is CASRGYTDTQYF.

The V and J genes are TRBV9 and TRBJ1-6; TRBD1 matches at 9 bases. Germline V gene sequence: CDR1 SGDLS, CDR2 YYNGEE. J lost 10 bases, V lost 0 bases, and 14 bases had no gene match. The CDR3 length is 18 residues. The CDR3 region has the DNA TGTGCCAGCAGCGTAGGTTTGGAGGGGACAGGGATCGGATCACCCCTCCACTTT. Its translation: CASSVGLEGTGIGSPLHF.

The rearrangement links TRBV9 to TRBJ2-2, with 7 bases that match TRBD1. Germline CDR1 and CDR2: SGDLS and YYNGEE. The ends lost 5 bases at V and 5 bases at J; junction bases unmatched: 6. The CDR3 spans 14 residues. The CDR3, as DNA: TGTGCCAGCAGGAGGGGGCCGGGGACCGGGGAGCTGTTTTTT. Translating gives CASRRGPGTGELFF.

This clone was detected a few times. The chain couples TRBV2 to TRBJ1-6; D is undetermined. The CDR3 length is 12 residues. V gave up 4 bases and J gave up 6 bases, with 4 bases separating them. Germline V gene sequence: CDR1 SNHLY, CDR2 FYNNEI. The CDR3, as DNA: TGTGCCAGCAGTGGTATTAATTCACCCCTCCACTTT. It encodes CASSGINSPLHF.

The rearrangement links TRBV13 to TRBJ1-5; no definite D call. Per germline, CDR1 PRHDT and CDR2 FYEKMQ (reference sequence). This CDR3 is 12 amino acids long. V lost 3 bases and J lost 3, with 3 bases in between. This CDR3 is CASSLINQPQHF. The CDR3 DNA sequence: TGTGCCAGCAGCTTGATCAATCAGCCCCAGCATTTT.

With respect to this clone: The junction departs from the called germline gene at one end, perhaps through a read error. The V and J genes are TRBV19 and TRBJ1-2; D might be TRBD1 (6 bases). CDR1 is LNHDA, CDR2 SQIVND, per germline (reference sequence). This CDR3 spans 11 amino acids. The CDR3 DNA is TGTGCCAGTAGTATTACAGGGTCTATCTCCTTC. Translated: CASSITGSISF.

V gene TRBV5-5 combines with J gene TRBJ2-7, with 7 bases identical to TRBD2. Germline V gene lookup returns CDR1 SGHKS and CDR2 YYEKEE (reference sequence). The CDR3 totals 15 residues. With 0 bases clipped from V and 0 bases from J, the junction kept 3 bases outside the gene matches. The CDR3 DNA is TGTGCCAGCAGCTTGGGCCCGGGGGGCTCCTACGAGCAGTACTTC. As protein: CASSLGPGGSYEQYF. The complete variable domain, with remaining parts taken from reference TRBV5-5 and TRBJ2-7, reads DAGVTQSPTHLIKTRGQQVTLRCSPISGHKSVSWYQQVLGQGPQFIFQYYEKEERGRGNFPDRFSARQFPNYSSELNVNALLLGDSALYLCASSLGPGGSYEQYFGPGTRLTVT.